The clone carrying this TCR beta chain was found once. What it binds is not known. Germline and junction disagree at one end, which may indicate a read error. Germline V lookup: CDR1 SGHRS, CDR2 YFSETQ. The CDR3 consists of 15 residues. The record originates from a study of blood T cells in healthy people across ages. Primers used in a second PCR of about 7 to 12 cycles were a sample-barcoded 5' primer and a J-beta primer mix. TCRdb itself ran the 5' RACE reads through MiXCR, one entry per CDR3 protein. The sample lists roughly 1,500,000 distinct CDR3 sequences, almost 35% seen once, with about 11% in the top ten. Study conclusions and caveats: With naive T cell percentage, TCR beta diversity showed a strong correlation. Age advanced and TCR beta diversity per million T cells fell, roughly linearly.

Extractions gave at least 6 micrograms of total RNA per sample. The sequenced sample was blood. The receptor was isolated from a woman aged 30 to 39 in good health. J is TRBJ2-7 and V is TRBV5-1; TRBD2 is a possible D gene (5 bases). In DNA form, the CDR3 reads TGCGTCAGCAGCCTAGAGGCGGCAGAGGAGGACGAGCAGTACTTC. This translates into CVSSLEAAEEDEQYF.